One sample yielded the 2 T cell receptor beta chains listed below, sequenced in a study of early T cells in non-severe SARS-CoV-2 infection. Using its own MiXCR run on the 5' RACE reads, TCRdb lists one record per CDR3 protein. In the table there are some 32,000 distinct CDR3 sequences, 3% to 5% of which are singletons. Specimen: whole blood. These receptors all stem from an adult who was a healthcare worker with PCR-confirmed SARS-CoV-2 infection or an uninfected control (not recorded which).

This clonotype was seen repeatedly, ten times or more. V usage is TRBV5-1 and J usage is TRBJ1-2, with D unresolved. CDR3 length: 13 amino acids. Looked up from germline, CDR1 is SGHRS and CDR2 is YFSETQ. The V end lost 4 bases, the J end lost 2 bases, and 9 bases lay between the germline ends. CDR3 bases: TGCGCCAGCAGCCCTCAGGAAAACTATGGCTACACCTTC. The encoded protein is CASSPQENYGYTF.

This clonotype has at least ten counts. This rearrangement joins TRBV6-6 to TRBJ2-5; D is uncertain. This CDR3 comprises 11 residues. V lost 0 bases and J 8 bases, leaving 4 bases between the germline ends. The germline V gene has CDR1 MNHNY and CDR2 SVGAGI (reference sequence). The CDR3 region has the DNA TGTGCCAGCAGTTACTCGATAACCCAGTACTTC. It specifies CASSYSITQYF.